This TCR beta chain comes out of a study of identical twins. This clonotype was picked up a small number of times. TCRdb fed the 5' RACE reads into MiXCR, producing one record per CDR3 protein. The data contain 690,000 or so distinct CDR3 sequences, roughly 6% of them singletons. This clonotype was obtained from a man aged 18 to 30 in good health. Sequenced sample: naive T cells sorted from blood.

Here the CDR3 reads CSATQIAGGAANTGELFF. Here the CDR3 DNA reads TGCAGCGCCACACAAATAGCGGGAGGGGCCGCGAACACCGGGGAGCTGTTTTTT. The chain is built from TRBV29-1 and TRBJ2-2; 11 positions agree with TRBD2. From germline, CDR1 is SQVTM and CDR2 ANQGSEA. J was trimmed by 0 bases and V by 7 bases; bases with no gene match: 13. There are 18 residues in the CDR3.